What follows is one TCR beta chain and its context. Its antigen is unidentified. This sample is part of a study of the immune and genomic landscape of osteosarcoma. For the study at large: Patients had high-grade osteosarcoma, aged 5-81 at diagnosis. Under 80% had unfavorable pathologic response to standard therapy.

Data came from immunoSEQ multiplex PCR; TCRdb stores just in-frame clones and leaves some out. The sample carries around 2,600 clones, about 80% recorded once. The study's findings and limits: A single dominant hyperexpanded clone appeared in five cases, each with <100 clonotypes.

Source material: metastatic tumor tissue from the lung. The TCR sequence derives from a woman aged 18-30 years with osteosarcoma.

The CDR3 here is CSVELHRGDEQYF. In nucleotides, the CDR3 is TGCAGCGTTGAACTACACCGAGGAGACGAGCAGTACTTC. This chain connects TRBV29-1 to TRBJ2-7, with D hard to call. V lost 2 bases and J 5 bases, leaving 13 bases between the germline ends. From germline, CDR1 is SQVTM and CDR2 ANQGSEA. The CDR3 sequence is 13 residues long.